The source of this T cell receptor (beta chain) is a study of T cell repertoires in cytomegalovirus infection. In the study overall: It was recently identified HLA-C-restricted and well-studied HLA-B-restricted CMV epitopes that the study used. Matching HLA type and CMV infection were both indicated by public TCR beta signatures.

Each CDR3 protein is one row after TCRdb ran MiXCR on the reads. This table holds under 200,000 distinct CDR3 sequences, about 22% found once. Study-wide results and limits: Carriage of CMV together with the relevant HLA was identifiable through cumulative public TCR beta family frequency. There were HLA-C-restricted CMV-specific TCR beta clonotypes dominating the ex vivo response.

Germline V lookup: CDR1 SGHTA, CDR2 FQGNSA. The CDR3 length is 16 residues. Trimming removed 0 bases at V and 2 bases at J, with 14 bases between. As to this clonotype: Its antigen is not known.

The chain couples TRBV7-2 to TRBJ2-7, with D maybe TRBD1 (6 bases). The source is a human donor in good health (CMV status not recorded). Some clones in this sample may be carry-over from other donors' samples. The specimen was CD8+ T cells from cultured PBMCs, collected from culture after CMV antigen stimulation. The chain's CDR3 is CASSLAPFQGTYEQYF. CDR3 sequence (DNA): TGTGCCAGCAGCTTAGCCCCCTTCCAGGGGACCTACGAGCAGTACTTC. Supplemented by reference TRBV7-2 and TRBJ2-7, the full variable domain reads GAGVSQSPSNKVTEKGKDVELRCDPISGHTALYWYRQSLGQGLEFLIYFQGNSAPDKSGLPSDRFSAERTGGSVSTLTIQRTQQEDSAVYLCASSLAPFQGTYEQYFGPGTRLTVT.